This T cell receptor beta chain was sequenced during a study of blood T cell repertoires in COVID-19. Study information: T cells, B-cell-depleted T cells, or PBMCs provided the cDNA or gDNA that served as material.

The CDR3 is 14 residues long. V was clipped by 4 bases and J by 5 bases; unmatched bases: 5. Germline V gene sequence: CDR1 SGDLS, CDR2 YYNGEE. Study processing details: Estimation of nucleated cell counts relied on the amplification of reference gene primers. The table came from immunoSEQ multiplex PCR; TCRdb's copy has only in-frame clones and leaves some out. V and J calls and clone size are as listed in that table; D and trimming were resolved from the DNA. The sample carries tens of thousands of clones, around 89% recorded once. The chain couples TRBV9 to TRBJ1-1; 10 nucleotides align to TRBD1. The clonotype comes from a man aged 50 or older with active COVID-19. The sequenced sample consisted of peripheral blood. In DNA, the CDR3 is TGTGCCAGCAGCAGAGACAGGGGGCGTACTGAAGCTTTCTTT. It codes for CASSRDRGRTEAFF. Looking up the rest from reference TRBV9 and TRBJ1-1 gives the full variable domain: DSGVTQTPKHLITATGQRVTLRCSPRSGDLSVYWYQQSLDQGLQFLIQYYNGEERAKGNILERFSAQQFPDLHSELNLSSLELGDSALYFCASSRDRGRTEAFFGQGTRLTVV.